In this sample, the clone carrying this T cell receptor (beta chain) turned up many times. The germline V gene encodes CDR1 GTSNPN and CDR2 SVGIG (reference sequence). Trimming cost V 5 bases and J 2 bases, with 19 bases left between them. This CDR3 is 16 amino acids long. Investigators amplified TCR beta CDR3 regions from RNA transcripts. First-round RT-PCR relied on HTBI primers, and a second-round multiplex PCR came next. Using its own MiXCR run on the multiplex PCR reads, TCRdb lists one record per CDR3 protein. Of some 390,000 distinct CDR3 sequences in the sample, approximately 20% were seen once. Every ophthalmopathy donor presented moderate-to-severe activity, CAS ≥3, NOSPECS ≥4 and duration under 3 months. The entry originates in a study of Graves' ophthalmopathy and Graves' hyperthyroidism.

This chain connects TRBV30 to TRBJ1-5, with D maybe TRBD1 (6 bases). Sequencing was carried out using peripheral blood. The origin of this receptor is a young woman with Graves' ophthalmopathy. The chain's CDR3 is CAWETGQSSRNQPQHF. Here the CDR3 DNA reads TGTGCCTGGGAAACTGGACAGTCTTCCCGCAATCAGCCCCAGCATTTT.